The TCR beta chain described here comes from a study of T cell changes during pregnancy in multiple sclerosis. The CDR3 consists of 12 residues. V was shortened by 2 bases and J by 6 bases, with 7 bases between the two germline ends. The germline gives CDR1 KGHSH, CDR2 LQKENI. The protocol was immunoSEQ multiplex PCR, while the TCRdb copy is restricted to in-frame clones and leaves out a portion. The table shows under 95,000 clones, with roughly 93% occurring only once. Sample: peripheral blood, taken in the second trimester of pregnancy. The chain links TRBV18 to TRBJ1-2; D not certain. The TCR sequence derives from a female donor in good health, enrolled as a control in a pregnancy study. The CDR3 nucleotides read TGTGCCAGCTCACCAAACCGGGATGGCTACACCTTC. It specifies CASSPNRDGYTF.